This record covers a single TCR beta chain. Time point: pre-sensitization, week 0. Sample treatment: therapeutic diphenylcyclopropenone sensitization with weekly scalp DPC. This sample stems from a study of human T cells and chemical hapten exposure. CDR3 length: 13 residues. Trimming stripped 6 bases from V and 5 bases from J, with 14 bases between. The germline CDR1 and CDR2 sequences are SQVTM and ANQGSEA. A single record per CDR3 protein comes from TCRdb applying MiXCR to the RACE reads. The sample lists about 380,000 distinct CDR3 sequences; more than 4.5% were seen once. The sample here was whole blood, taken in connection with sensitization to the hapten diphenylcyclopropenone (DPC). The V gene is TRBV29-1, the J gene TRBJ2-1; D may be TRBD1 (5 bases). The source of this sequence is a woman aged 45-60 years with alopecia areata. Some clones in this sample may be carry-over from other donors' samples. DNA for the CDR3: TGCAGCGTCCTCCCTGGCAGGGACAATGAGCAGTTCTTC. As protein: CSVLPGRDNEQFF.